The source of this T cell receptor beta chain is a study of technical replicates of blood from a few donors (dated by TCRdb to about 2017). Sequences GTSNPN (CDR1) and SVGIG (CDR2) are obtained from the germline V gene (reference sequence). Cut back by 3 bases and 0 bases, the V and J ends lie 12 bases apart. From the cysteine through the phenylalanine, the CDR3 covers 16 amino acids. Only the CDR3 part of the read is kept: 48 bases, read in frame from the first base. Library preparation used the immunoSEQ multiplex PCR assay. The source is immuneACCESS, and TCRdb retained only in-frame sequences with V and J called. Part of the clones is not carried over; for the studies checked, unresolved V genes explain less than half of this, and the remainder is unexplained. Here the sample has over 70,000 clones; roughly 96% occur a single time. 0.2% to 0.25% of the sample comes from the top ten. On this clone itself: The antigen it binds to is not known. One base away there is no much larger clone; base qualities are not given.

Sequencing used T cells isolated from PBMCs. The source is a human donor in good health. This chain joins TRBV30 to TRBJ1-6, with a weak D call of TRBD1 (6 bases match). The encoded CDR3 is CAWRATGSSYNSPLHF. The sequenced DNA is TGTGCCTGGAGGGCAACAGGGAGCTCCTATAATTCACCCCTCCACTTT.